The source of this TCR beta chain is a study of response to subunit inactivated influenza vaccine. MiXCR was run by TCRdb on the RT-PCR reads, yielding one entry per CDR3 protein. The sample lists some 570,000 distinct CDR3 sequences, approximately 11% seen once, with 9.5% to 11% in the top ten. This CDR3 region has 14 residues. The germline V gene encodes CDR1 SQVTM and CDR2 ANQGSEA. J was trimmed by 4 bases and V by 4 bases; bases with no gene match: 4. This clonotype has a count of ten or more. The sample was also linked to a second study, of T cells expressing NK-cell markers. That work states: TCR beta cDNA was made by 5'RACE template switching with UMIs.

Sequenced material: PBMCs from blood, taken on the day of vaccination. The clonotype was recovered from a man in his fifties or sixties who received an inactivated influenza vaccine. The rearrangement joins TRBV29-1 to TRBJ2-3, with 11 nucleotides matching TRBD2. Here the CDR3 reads CSVVLAGGSDTQYF. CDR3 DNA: TGCAGCGTTGTTCTAGCGGGGGGCTCAGATACGCAGTATTTT.